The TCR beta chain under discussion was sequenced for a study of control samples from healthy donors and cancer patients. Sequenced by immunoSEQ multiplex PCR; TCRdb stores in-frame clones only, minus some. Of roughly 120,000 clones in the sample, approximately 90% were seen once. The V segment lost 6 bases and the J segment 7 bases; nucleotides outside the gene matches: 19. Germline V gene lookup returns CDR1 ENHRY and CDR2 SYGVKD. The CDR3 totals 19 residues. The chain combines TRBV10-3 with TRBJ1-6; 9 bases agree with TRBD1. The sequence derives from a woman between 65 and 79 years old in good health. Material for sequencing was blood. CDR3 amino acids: CAISNFRDRAEAGNSPLHF. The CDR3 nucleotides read TGTGCCATCAGCAACTTCCGGGACAGGGCAGAGGCTGGGAATTCACCCCTCCACTTT.